This paragraph reports one T cell receptor beta chain. The record originates from a study of blood T cell repertoires in COVID-19. About the research overall: The origin of the acute and convalescent COVID-19 samples was the United States, Italy and Spain. T cells, B-cell-depleted T cells, or PBMCs provided the cDNA or gDNA that served as material.

Enrollment of patients from Seattle took place during active infection, with longitudinal follow-up. In the source study's methods: How many nucleated cells were present was estimated from reference gene primer amplification. The table came from immunoSEQ multiplex PCR; TCRdb's copy has only in-frame clones and leaves some out. D and trimming come from the DNA, and the V and J calls and clone size come from that table. The sample lists tens of thousands of clones, approximately 78% occurring once. The TCR sequence derives from a man in his fifties or sixties with COVID-19, enrolled during active disease. The sample was peripheral blood.

Here the CDR3 DNA reads TGTGCCAGCGGTGGCGGGGGCCGAAATTCACCCCTCCACTTT. Its translation is CASGGGGRNSPLHF. The rearrangement joins TRBV3-1 (or the pseudogene TRBV3-2) to TRBJ1-6; D perhaps matches TRBD1 (6 bases). Trimming removed 8 bases from V and 7 bases from J, with 15 bases in between. This CDR3 region has 14 residues. The germline V gene encodes CDR1 LGHDT and CDR2 YNNKEL (reference sequence).